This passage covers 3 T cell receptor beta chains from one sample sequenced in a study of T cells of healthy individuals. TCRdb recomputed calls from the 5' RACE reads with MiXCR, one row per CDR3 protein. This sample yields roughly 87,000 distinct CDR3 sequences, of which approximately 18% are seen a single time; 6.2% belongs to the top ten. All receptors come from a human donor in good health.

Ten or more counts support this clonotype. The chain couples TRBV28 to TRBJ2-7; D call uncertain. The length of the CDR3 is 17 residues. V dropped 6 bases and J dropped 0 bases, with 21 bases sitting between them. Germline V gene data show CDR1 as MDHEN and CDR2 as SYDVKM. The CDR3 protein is CASRPLAVRMSSYEQYF. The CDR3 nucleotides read TGTGCCAGCAGACCCCTCGCAGTTCGTATGAGCTCCTACGAGCAGTACTTC.

DNA for the CDR3: TGCAGCGTTGGACAGTACGAGCAGTACTTC. Its protein product is CSVGQYEQYF. The chain joins TRBV29-1 to TRBJ2-7; a weak D match, TRBD1 (5 bases). CDR1 is SQVTM, CDR2 ANQGSEA, per germline. The CDR3 extends over 10 amino acids. V lost 4 bases and J lost 4, with 5 bases in between.

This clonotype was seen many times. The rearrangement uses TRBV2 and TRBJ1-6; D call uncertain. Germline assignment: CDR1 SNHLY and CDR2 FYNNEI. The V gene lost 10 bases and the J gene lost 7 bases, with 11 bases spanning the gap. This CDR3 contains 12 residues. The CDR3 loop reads CATNVLNSPLHF. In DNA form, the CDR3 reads TGTGCCACCAATGTTCTCAATTCACCCCTCCACTTT. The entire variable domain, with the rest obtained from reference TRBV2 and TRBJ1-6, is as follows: EPEVTQTPSHQVTQMGQEVILRCVPISNHLYFYWYRQILGQKVEFLVSFYNNEISEKSEIFDDQFSVERPDGSNFTLKIRSTKLEDSAMYFCATNVLNSPLHFGNGTRLTVT.